The 5 T cell receptor beta chains below come from one sample, sequenced in a study of blood T cell repertoires in COVID-19. Profiled with immunoSEQ multiplex PCR; TCRdb holds only in-frame clones, not every one. This table has about 130,000 clones, less than 90% appearing once. Material: peripheral blood. These receptors came from an older man with active or convalescent COVID-19.

V and J are TRBV18 and TRBJ2-1; TRBD2 might be the D (6 bases). Trimming took 4 bases from V and 7 from J, leaving 17 bases between them. Germline CDR1 and CDR2: KGHSH and LQKENI. The CDR3 is 15 amino acids. CDR3 DNA sequence: TGTGCCAGCTCACTCCCGCCGGGGCGGGATAATGAGCAGTTCTTC. This encodes CASSLPPGRDNEQFF.

The rearrangement uses TRBV27 and TRBJ2-1, with 10 bases aligning to TRBD2. Germline lookup yields CDR1 MNHEY and CDR2 SMNVEV (reference sequence). After removal of 6 bases from V and 6 bases from J, the junction contained 11 bases not matched to a gene. CDR3 length equals 16 residues. CDR3 loop: CASRTFLAGVRNEQFF. The CDR3 DNA sequence: TGTGCCAGCAGAACCTTCCTAGCGGGAGTGCGCAATGAGCAGTTCTTC.

CDR3 region: CASSLQGARNEKLFF. DNA for the CDR3: TGCGCCAGCAGCTTACAGGGGGCGCGTAATGAAAAACTGTTTTTT. V is TRBV5-1 and J is TRBJ1-4; TRBD1 matches at 9 bases. The CDR3 totals 15 residues. J gave up 4 bases and V 2 bases, and 3 bases lay outside the gene matches. CDR1 SGHRS and CDR2 YFSETQ come from the germline V gene.

The V gene is TRBV7-2, the J gene TRBJ1-2; 9 nucleotides line up with TRBD1. Germline V gives CDR1 SGHTA, CDR2 FQGNSA. With 1 base clipped from V and 8 bases from J, the junction kept 8 bases outside the gene matches. The CDR3 spans 15 residues. CDR3 in DNA: TGTGCCAGCAGCTTAGAATTACAGGGGGCGGGCGGCTACACCTTC. It is translated as CASSLELQGAGGYTF. Filled out from reference TRBV7-2 and TRBJ1-2, the complete variable domain reads GAGVSQSPSNKVTEKGKDVELRCDPISGHTALYWYRQSLGQGLEFLIYFQGNSAPDKSGLPSDRFSAERTGGSVSTLTIQRTQQEDSAVYLCASSLELQGAGGYTFGSGTRLTVV.

A few counts support this clone. J is TRBJ1-2 and V is TRBV3-1 (or the pseudogene TRBV3-2); a weak D match, TRBD1 (6 bases). The V gene's germline CDR1 is LGHDT and CDR2 YNNKEL (reference sequence). The CDR3 is made up of 14 amino acids. With 0 bases removed from V and 6 bases from J, the gap between germline ends came to 11 bases. For the CDR3, the DNA is TGTGCCAGCAGCCAAGATTCCGGGACAAATGGCTACACCTTC. It yields the protein CASSQDSGTNGYTF.